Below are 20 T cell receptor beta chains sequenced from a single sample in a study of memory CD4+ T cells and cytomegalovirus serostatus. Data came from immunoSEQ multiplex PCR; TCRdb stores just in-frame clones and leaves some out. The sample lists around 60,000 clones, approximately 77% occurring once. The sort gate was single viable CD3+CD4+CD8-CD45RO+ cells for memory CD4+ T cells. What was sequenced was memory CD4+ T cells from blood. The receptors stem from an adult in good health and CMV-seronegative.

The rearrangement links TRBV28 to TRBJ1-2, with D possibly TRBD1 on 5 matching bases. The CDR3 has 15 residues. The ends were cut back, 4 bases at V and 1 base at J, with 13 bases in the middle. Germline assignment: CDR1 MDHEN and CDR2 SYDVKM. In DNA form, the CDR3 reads TGTGCCAGCAGTTCCCCCGGGGGGGTTAACTATGGCTACACCTTC. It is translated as CASSSPGGVNYGYTF.

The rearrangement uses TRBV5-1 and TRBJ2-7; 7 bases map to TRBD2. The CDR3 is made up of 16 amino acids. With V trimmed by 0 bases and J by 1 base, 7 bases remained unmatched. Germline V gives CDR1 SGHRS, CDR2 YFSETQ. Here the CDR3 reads CASSLVPRETSYEQYF. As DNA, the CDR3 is TGCGCCAGCAGCTTGGTCCCGCGGGAGACGTCCTACGAGCAGTACTTC.

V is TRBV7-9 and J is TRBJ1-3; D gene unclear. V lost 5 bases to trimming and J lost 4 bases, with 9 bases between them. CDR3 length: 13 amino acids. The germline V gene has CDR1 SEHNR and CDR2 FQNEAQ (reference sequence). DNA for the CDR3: TGTGCCAGCAGCCCCACCCGGGGAAACACCATATATTTT. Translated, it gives CASSPTRGNTIYF.

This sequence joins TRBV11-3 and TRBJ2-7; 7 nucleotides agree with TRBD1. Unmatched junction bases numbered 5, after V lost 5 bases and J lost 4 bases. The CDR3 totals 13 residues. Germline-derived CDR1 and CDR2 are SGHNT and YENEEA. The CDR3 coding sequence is TGTGCCAGCAGCCCTGGACAGGAATACGAGCAGTACTTC. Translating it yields CASSPGQEYEQYF. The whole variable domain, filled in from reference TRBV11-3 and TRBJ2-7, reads EAGVVQSPRYKIIEKKQPVAFWCNPISGHNTLYWYLQNLGQGPELLIRYENEEAVDDSQLPKDRFSAERLKGVDSTLKIQPAELGDSAVYLCASSPGQEYEQYFGPGTRLTVT.

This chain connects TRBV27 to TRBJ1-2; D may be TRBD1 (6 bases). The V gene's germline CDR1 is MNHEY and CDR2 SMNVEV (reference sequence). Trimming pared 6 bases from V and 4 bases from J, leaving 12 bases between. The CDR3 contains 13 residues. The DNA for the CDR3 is TGTGCCAGCAGAGGGGACATCTTCTATGGCTACACCTTC. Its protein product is CASRGDIFYGYTF.

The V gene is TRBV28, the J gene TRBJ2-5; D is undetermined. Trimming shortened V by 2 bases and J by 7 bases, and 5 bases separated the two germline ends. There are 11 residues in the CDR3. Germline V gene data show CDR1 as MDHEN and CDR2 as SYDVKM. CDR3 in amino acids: CASSLPGTQYF. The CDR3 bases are TGTGCCAGCAGTTTACCAGGGACCCAGTACTTC. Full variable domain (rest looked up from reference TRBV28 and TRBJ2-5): DVKVTQSSRYLVKRTGEKVFLECVQDMDHENMFWYRQDPGLGLRLIYFSYDVKMKEKGDIPEGYSVSREKKERFSLILESASTNQTSMYLCASSLPGTQYFGPGTRLLVL.

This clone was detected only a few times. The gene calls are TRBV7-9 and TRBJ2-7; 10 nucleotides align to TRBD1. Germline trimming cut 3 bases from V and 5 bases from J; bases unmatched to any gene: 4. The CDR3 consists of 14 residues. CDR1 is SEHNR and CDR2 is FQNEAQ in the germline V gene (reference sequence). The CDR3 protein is CASSLGQGRNEQYF. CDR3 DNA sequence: TGTGCCAGCAGCTTGGGACAGGGGCGCAACGAGCAGTACTTC.

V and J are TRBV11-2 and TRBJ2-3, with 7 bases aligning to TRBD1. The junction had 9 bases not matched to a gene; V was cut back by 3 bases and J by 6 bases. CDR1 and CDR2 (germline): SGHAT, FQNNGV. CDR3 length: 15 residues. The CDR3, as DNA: TGTGCCAGCAGCTTTGGGACAGTGAGAGGGGATACGCAGTATTTT. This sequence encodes CASSFGTVRGDTQYF.

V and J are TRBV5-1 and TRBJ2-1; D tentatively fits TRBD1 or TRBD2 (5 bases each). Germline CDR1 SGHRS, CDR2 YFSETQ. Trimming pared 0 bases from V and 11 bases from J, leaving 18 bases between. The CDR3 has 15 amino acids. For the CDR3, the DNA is TGCGCCAGCAGCTTGGGTCCCGGGGCCGACATTAAGCAGTTCTTC. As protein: CASSLGPGADIKQFF.

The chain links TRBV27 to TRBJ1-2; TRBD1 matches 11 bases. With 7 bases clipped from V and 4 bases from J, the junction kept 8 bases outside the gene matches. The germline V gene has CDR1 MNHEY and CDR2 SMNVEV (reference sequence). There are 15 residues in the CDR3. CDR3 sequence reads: CASKSRTGGGYGYTF. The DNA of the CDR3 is TGTGCCAGCAAATCCAGGACAGGGGGCGGCTATGGCTACACCTTC.

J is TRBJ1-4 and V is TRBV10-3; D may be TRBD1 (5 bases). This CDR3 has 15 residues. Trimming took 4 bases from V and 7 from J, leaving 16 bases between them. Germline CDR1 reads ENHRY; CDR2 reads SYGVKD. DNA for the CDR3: TGTGCCATCAGTGGGGACCAAAATAGCGGTGAAAAACTGTTTTTT. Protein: CAISGDQNSGEKLFF.

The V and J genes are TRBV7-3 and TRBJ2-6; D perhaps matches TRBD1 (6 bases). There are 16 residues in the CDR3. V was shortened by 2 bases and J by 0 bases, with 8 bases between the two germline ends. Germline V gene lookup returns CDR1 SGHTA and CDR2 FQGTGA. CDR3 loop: CASSLQGHSGANVLTF. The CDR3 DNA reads TGTGCCAGCAGCTTACAGGGGCACTCTGGGGCCAACGTCCTGACTTTC.

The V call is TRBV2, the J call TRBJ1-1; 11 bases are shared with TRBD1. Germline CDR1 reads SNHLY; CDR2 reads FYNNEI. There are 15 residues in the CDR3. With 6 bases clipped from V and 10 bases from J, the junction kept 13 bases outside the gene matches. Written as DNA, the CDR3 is TGTGCCAGCAGCGACAGGACAGGGGGCTCTTTGATAGCTTTCTTT. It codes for CASSDRTGGSLIAFF.

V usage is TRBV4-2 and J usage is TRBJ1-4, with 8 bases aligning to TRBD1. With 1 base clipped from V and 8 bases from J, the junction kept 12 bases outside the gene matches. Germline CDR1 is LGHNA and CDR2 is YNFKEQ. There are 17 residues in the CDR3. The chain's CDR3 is CASSQGPLQGAREKLFF. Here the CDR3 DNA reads TGTGCCAGCAGCCAAGGCCCGCTTCAGGGGGCTCGGGAAAAACTGTTTTTT.

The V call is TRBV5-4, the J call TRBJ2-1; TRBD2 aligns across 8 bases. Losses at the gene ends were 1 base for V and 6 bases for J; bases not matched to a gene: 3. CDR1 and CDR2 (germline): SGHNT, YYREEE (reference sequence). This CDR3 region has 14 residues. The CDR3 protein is CASSLFGRGNEQFF. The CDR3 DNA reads TGTGCCAGCAGCTTGTTCGGGAGGGGCAATGAGCAGTTCTTC.

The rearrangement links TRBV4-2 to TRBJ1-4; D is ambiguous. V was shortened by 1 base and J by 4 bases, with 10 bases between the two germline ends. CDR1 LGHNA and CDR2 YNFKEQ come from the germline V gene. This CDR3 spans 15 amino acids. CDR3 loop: CASSQARAVNEKLFF. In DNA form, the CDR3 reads TGTGCCAGCAGCCAAGCTCGGGCAGTTAATGAAAAACTGTTTTTT.

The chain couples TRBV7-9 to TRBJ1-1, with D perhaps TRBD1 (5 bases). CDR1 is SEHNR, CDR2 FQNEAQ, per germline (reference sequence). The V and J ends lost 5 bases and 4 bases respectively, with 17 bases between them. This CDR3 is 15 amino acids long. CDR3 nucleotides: TGTGCCAGCAGCCAAGGAGGAGGGGTGGGCACTGAAGCTTTCTTT. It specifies CASSQGGGVGTEAFF.

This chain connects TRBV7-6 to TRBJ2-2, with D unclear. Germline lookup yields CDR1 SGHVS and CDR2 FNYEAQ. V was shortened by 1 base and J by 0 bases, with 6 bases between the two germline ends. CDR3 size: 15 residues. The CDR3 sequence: CASSLGPTNTGELFF. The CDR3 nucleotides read TGTGCCAGCAGCTTAGGGCCGACGAACACCGGGGAGCTGTTTTTT.

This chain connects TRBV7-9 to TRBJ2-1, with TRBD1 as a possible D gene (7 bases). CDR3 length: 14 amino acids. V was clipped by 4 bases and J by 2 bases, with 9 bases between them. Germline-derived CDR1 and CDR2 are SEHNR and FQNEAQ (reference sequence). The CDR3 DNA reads TGTGCCAGCAGCTCAGGGGGGCCCTACAATGAGCAGTTCTTC. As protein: CASSSGGPYNEQFF.

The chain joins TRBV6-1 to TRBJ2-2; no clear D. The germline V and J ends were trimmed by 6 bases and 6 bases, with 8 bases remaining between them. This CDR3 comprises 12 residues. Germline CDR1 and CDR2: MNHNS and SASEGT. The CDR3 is CASSLGSGELFF. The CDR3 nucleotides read TGTGCCAGCAGCTTGGGTTCCGGGGAGCTGTTTTTT.